Listed below are T cell receptor beta chains from one sample, sequenced in a study of OX40 agonist ivuxolimab in advanced cancers. TCRdb keeps only in-frame clones here, not all; method: immunoSEQ multiplex PCR. Of about 48,000 clones in the sample, around 80% are singletons; the top ten hold roughly 1.2%. Here the sequenced sample was CD4+ or CD8+ T cells sorted from blood, taken in a trial of the OX40 agonist ivuxolimab. Receptors were obtained from an adult with an advanced solid tumor such as melanoma, head and neck, liver or kidney cancer. CDR3s include the opening cysteine and the closing phenylalanine or tryptophan. D genes are given only for firm matches. The size entry is marked missing in some rows and otherwise reads once, few, many or a size class.

len	v_gene	j_gene	d_gene	abundance	CDR3nt	CDR3aa
17	TRBV5-6	TRBJ2-3	NA	once	TGTGCCAGCAGTCCCATCAGGGGGGGAGCTAGCACAGATACGCAGTATTTT	CASSPIRGGASTDTQYF
14	TRBV5-6	TRBJ1-2	NA	NA	TGTGCCAGCAGCTTAAGGGGCGCCGGCTATGGCTACACCTTC	CASSLRGAGYGYTF
14	TRBV15	TRBJ1-5	NA	NA	TGTGCCACCAGGGCGGGAGGGGGTGATCAGCCCCAGCATTTT	CATRAGGGDQPQHF
13	TRBV27	TRBJ2-1	NA	once	TGTGCCAGCAGTTTGAGACAGCTCACTGAGCAGTTCTTC	CASSLRQLTEQFF
11	TRBV30	TRBJ1-1	NA	NA	TGTGCCTGGAAGGGGCGCACTGAAGCTTTCTTT	CAWKGRTEAFF
15	TRBV7-2	TRBJ1-1	TRBD1	NA	TGTGCCAGCAGCTCGGACAGGGGGCGCGTCTCGGAAGCTTTCTTT	CASSSDRGRVSEAFF
12	TRBV10-3	TRBJ2-7	NA	NA	TGTGCCATCAGTGGCCCAGGCTACGAGCAGTACTTC	CAISGPGYEQYF
15	TRBV7-2	TRBJ1-4	NA	few	TGTGCCAGCAGCTTAACGCCAGGGGAGGGAGAAAAACTGTTTTTT	CASSLTPGEGEKLFF
14	TRBV4-3	TRBJ1-1	NA	NA	TGCGCCAGCAGCCCAAGGGGGGGACGTCCTCCATCTTTCTTT	CASSPRGGRPPSFF
14	TRBV11-3	TRBJ2-5	TRBD1	NA	TGTGCCAGCAGCTTAGGAGGGACAGGGGAGACCCAGTACTTC	CASSLGGTGETQYF
13	TRBV6-6	TRBJ1-1	NA	NA	TGTGCCAGCAGTTACTCGAAGAACACTGAAGCTTTCTTT	CASSYSKNTEAFF
18	TRBV7-9	TRBJ1-2	NA	NA	TGTGCCAGCAGCTTAGTAACGGAGCAGGGCGAAGCTAACTATGGCTACACCTTC	CASSLVTEQGEANYGYTF
14	TRBV6-5	TRBJ2-3	NA	NA	TGTGCCAGCAGTTACTCGAAGGGAAAAGATACGCAGTATTTT	CASSYSKGKDTQYF
16	TRBV4-3	TRBJ1-3	TRBD1	once	TGCGCCAGCAGCCACGTGGACAGGGATGTTGGAAACACCATATATTTT	CASSHVDRDVGNTIYF
15	TRBV29-1	TRBJ1-5	TRBD1	NA	TGCAGCGTTGCAGGGGGGGCTTATAGCAATCAGCCCCAGCATTTT	CSVAGGAYSNQPQHF
15	TRBV2	TRBJ2-1	TRBD2	NA	TGTGCCAGCAGTGAAAGACTAGCCGTCTACAATGAGCAGTTCTTC	CASSERLAVYNEQFF
15	TRBV18	TRBJ2-3	NA	NA	TGTGCCAGCTCACCAGGAGGTACTAGCACAGATACGCAGTATTTT	CASSPGGTSTDTQYF
14	TRBV7-2	TRBJ2-5	TRBD1	NA	TGTGCCAGCAAAAGTACAGGGGTAAAGGAGACCCAGTACTTC	CASKSTGVKETQYF
14	TRBV6-5	TRBJ1-5	NA	NA	TGTGCCAGCAGTTACGGCAGAGACCATCAGCCCCAGCATTTT	CASSYGRDHQPQHF
14	TRBV18	TRBJ2-7	NA	NA	TGTGCCAGCGGGCTGGACGGTGGTTTGGGGGAGCAGTACTTC	CASGLDGGLGEQYF
14	TRBV30	TRBJ2-1	NA	NA	TGTGCCTGGTCCGCATTGACAGAGGACAATGAGCAGTTCTTC	CAWSALTEDNEQFF
11	TRBV6-1	TRBJ1-2	NA	NA	TGTGCCAGCGTGGCAGGATATGGCTACACCTTC	CASVAGYGYTF
11	TRBV30	TRBJ1-1	NA	NA	TGTGCCTGGAGGGGCTACACTGAAGCTTTCTTT	CAWRGYTEAFF
14	TRBV5-1	TRBJ2-5	TRBD2	NA	TGCGCCAGCAGCCCGGGGACTAGCCAAGAGACCCAGTACTTC	CASSPGTSQETQYF
13	TRBV10-3	TRBJ1-6	NA	NA	TGTGCCATCAGTGAGTCTGTGGACTCACCCCTCCACTTT	CAISESVDSPLHF
16	TRBV9	TRBJ1-3	TRBD1	NA	TGTGCCAGCAGCGTAGGCCGGGACAGGGCTGGAAACACCATATATTTT	CASSVGRDRAGNTIYF
15	TRBV4-3	TRBJ2-5	NA	NA	TGCGCCAGCAGCCAACATCTTACAGCCGCCCAGACCCAGTACTTC	CASSQHLTAAQTQYF
18	TRBV13	TRBJ2-1	NA	NA	TGTGCCAGCAGCTTAGAGATTCTAGGAGGCCGTTCCTACAATGAGCAGTTCTTC	CASSLEILGGRSYNEQFF
15	TRBV4-3	TRBJ1-2	NA	NA	TGCGCCAGCAGCCAAGAGTACATAGAGGGGCTTGGCTACACCTTC	CASSQEYIEGLGYTF
15	TRBV7-2	TRBJ1-1	NA	NA	TGTGCCAGCAGCGCACAAGGGGAGTTAAACACTGAAGCTTTCTTT	CASSAQGELNTEAFF
13	TRBV14	TRBJ1-6	TRBD1	NA	TGTGCCAGCAGCAGGGGGCTCGGCTCACCCCTCCACTTT	CASSRGLGSPLHF
15	TRBV6-6	TRBJ2-3	TRBD2	NA	TGTGCCAGCAGATGGACTAGCGGGGGTGCAGATACGCAGTATTTT	CASRWTSGGADTQYF
14	TRBV6-5	TRBJ1-2	TRBD1	NA	TGTGCCAGCAGGCCGGGACAGGGGGCAAAAGGCTACACCTTC	CASRPGQGAKGYTF
16	TRBV7-6	TRBJ2-2	TRBD2	NA	TGTGCCAGCAGCTTCGCACTAGCGGGGATCACCGGGGAGCTGTTTTTT	CASSFALAGITGELFF
14	TRBV7-7	TRBJ2-7	TRBD1	NA	TGTGCTAGCAGCACAGACAGGGCGATATACGAGCAGTACTTC	CASSTDRAIYEQYF
15	TRBV9	TRBJ1-2	NA	NA	TGTGCCAGTAGCGTAGGGGGACGGGGTGACTATGGCTACACCTTC	CASSVGGRGDYGYTF
13	TRBV6-5	TRBJ1-5	NA	NA	TGTGCCAGCAGGCCCCAGGGAAATCAGCCCCAGCATTTT	CASRPQGNQPQHF
16	TRBV7-2	TRBJ2-7	TRBD2	few	TGTGCCAGCAGCTTAGTACGGCTAGCGGTGTACTACGAGCAGTACTTC	CASSLVRLAVYYEQYF
18	TRBV12-5	TRBJ2-3	TRBD2	NA	TGTGCTAGTGGTTTGGGGCTAATAGCGGGGGGGAGCACAGATACGCAGTATTTT	CASGLGLIAGGSTDTQYF
14	TRBV7-2	TRBJ2-7	NA	NA	TGTGCCAGCAGCGCGGAGGAGAGTCCCTACGAGCAGTACTTC	CASSAEESPYEQYF
11	TRBV29-1	TRBJ1-1	NA	NA	TGCAGCGTCGACAGAGGCACTGAAGCTTTCTTT	CSVDRGTEAFF
15	TRBV5-1	TRBJ1-2	NA	NA	TGCGCCAGCACCCCGGCGGGAGCATCTAACTATGGCTACACCTTC	CASTPAGASNYGYTF
15	TRBV7-2	TRBJ2-3	NA	NA	TGTGCCAGCAGCACGGAGGGGGGAGGCACAGATACGCAGTATTTT	CASSTEGGGTDTQYF
13	TRBV30	TRBJ2-7	NA	NA	TGTGCCTGGAGTAAGAACGGGGGATACGAGCAGTACTTC	CAWSKNGGYEQYF
14	TRBV2	TRBJ2-3	NA	NA	TGTGCCAGCAGGGAACAGGGTATGGGGGATACGCAGTATTTT	CASREQGMGDTQYF
17	TRBV4-3	TRBJ1-6	TRBD1	NA	TGCGCCAGCAGCCATGGGCAGGGGGGAGGAATTTGGTCACCCCTCCACTTT	CASSHGQGGGIWSPLHF
11	TRBV20-1	TRBJ1-3	NA	NA	TGCAGTGCTAGGAACATAGACACCATATATTTT	CSARNIDTIYF
15	TRBV4-3	TRBJ2-3	NA	NA	TGCGCCAGCAGCCAAGATCTGCGTAGCACAGATACGCAGTATTTT	CASSQDLRSTDTQYF
14	TRBV10-3	TRBJ1-4	NA	NA	TGTGCCATCAGTAAAGGTGGTAGTAATGAAAAACTGTTTTTT	CAISKGGSNEKLFF
13	TRBV10-3	TRBJ1-5	NA	NA	TGTGCCATCAGTCTGAATAGCAATCAGCCCCAGCATTTT	CAISLNSNQPQHF
13	TRBV7-7	TRBJ1-1	NA	NA	TGTGCTAGCAGTCCCAGCATGAACACTGAAGCTTTCTTT	CASSPSMNTEAFF